This entry describes one T cell receptor beta chain. The target of this receptor is not known. There are no base qualities to consult, and no much larger clone falls within one base. TCRbeta CDR3 regions were sequenced with the immunoSEQ Assay. After extraction, genomic DNA underwent amplification by bias-controlled multiplex PCR, followed by high-throughput sequencing. As for the authors' bioinformatics: To quantify the absolute abundance of each unique TCRbeta CDR3 region, sequences were collapsed and filtered. T cell fraction was estimated by normalization of TCRbeta template counts to usable DNA, with usable DNA being measured through amplification of reference genes present in all nucleated cells. Repertoire TCRs were annotated as SARS-CoV-2-specific by exact matching of V gene, CDR3 amino acid sequence and J gene to a known reactive TCR set. The reference SARS-CoV-2 TCR set was derived from MIRA and filtered for enrichment in COVID-19-positive ImmuneCODE repertoires, a step that removed public or cross-reactive TCRs. Using the MIRA antigens, annotated TCRs were further analysed by specific ORF or by position within an ORF. Breadth was defined as the number of annotated unique rearrangements divided by the total number of unique productive rearrangements, and depth was defined as the summed frequency of the annotated unique rearrangements. Two-sided Wilcoxon rank-sum tests were used to compare TCR breadth between groups. TCRdb holds this immuneACCESS table with in-frame rearrangements only. Some clones are missing; in checked studies, unresolved V genes explain under half, and the rest has no known cause. The V and J calls and clone size were taken over from that table, and D and trimming were inferred from the DNA. For this sample the table gives 350,000 to 450,000 clones, of which 89% were detected only once. The ten biggest clones cover around 2% of the sample.

This sample stems from a study of Ad26.COV2.S vaccination and SARS-CoV-2 variants (dated by TCRdb to about 2021). In terms of the full investigation: Donors in the vaccine arm were drawn from COV1001, a phase I-IIa trial of Ad26.COV2.S in healthy adults that was multicentre, randomized, double-blind and placebo-controlled. Ad26.COV2.S was administered intramuscularly at 5 x 10^10 or 1 x 10^11 viral particles, either as a single shot or as two shots given 56 days apart. The TCR-sequenced set comprised about 32 samples: around 20 Ad26.COV2.S vaccine recipients, 5 placebo recipients and 8 SARS-CoV-2 convalescent individuals. Investigators remained blinded to trial group allocation during experiments and outcome assessment. The specificity and breadth of SARS-CoV-2-reactive T cell receptors after Ad26.COV2.S vaccination were assessed by TCRbeta repertoire sequencing. Trial participants were randomized into five groups of five: low-dose or high-dose Ad26.COV2.S given once or twice, or placebo on both occasions.

What the work shows at the level of the full study, not this receptor alone: Vaccine and placebo recipients had comparable non-spike TCR breadth, which fits with the vaccine containing only spike. The study was not powered to compare responses between vaccine doses or regimens. Ad26.COV2.S recipients had higher spike-specific TCR breadth than placebo recipients (P = 0.0014). Substantial breadth of spike-specific CD8+ and CD4+ T cell responses was reported after vaccination. It was noted by the authors that total T cell responses may have been underestimated by the TCR breadth and depth analyses.

The junction carries 7 bases between V and J, which are trimmed by 4 bases and 4 bases respectively. Taken from the germline V gene (reference sequence), the CDR1 and CDR2 loops are MNHEY and SMNVEV. From cysteine to phenylalanine, the CDR3 is 12 amino acids long. Of the read, only the CDR3 DNA is kept; its 36 bases are in frame from base 1. The sample's treatment or condition label, decoded: roughly 19 received Ad26.COV2.S at low or high dose, single or two shots; 5 received placebo; per-sample allocation not given. For vaccine and placebo recipients, the sequenced repertoires came from samples collected on day 63 after the first injection. In Cohort 1b, around 23 adults aged 18-55 years were enrolled at a single site in Boston, USA, between 29 July and 7 August 2020. Ad26.COV2.S was a replication-incompetent adenovirus type 26 vector expressing a prefusion-stabilized SARS-CoV-2 spike protein from the original Wuhan strain.

The sequenced sample was peripheral blood, obtained in a trial of Ad26.COV2.S vaccine versus placebo. The rearranged chain carries TRBV27 and TRBJ1-1, with TRBD1 perhaps the D gene, on 5 matching bases. The clonotype originates from a person aged 18 to 59 who received the Ad26.COV2.S COVID-19 vaccine or a placebo. This receptor carries the CDR3 CASSSRGTEAFF. In nucleotides, the sequence is TGTGCCAGCAGTTCGAGGGGCACTGAAGCTTTCTTT.